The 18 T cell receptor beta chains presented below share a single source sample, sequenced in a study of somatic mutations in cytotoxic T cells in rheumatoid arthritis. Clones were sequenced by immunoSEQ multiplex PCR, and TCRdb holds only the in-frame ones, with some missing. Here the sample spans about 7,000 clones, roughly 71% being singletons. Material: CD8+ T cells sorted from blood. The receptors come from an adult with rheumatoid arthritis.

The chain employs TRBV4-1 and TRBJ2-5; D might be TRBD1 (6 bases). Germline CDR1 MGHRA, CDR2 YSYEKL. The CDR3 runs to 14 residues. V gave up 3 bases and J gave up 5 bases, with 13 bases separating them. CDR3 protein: CASSQTRGGETQYF. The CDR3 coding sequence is TGCGCCAGCAGCCAGACCAGGGGCGGGGAGACCCAGTACTTC.

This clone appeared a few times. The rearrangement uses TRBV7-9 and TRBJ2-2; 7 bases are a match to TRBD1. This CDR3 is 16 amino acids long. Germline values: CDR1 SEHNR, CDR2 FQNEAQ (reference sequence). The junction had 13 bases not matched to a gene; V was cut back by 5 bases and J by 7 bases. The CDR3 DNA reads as TGTGCCAGCAGCCTAATCACTGGACAGGCTATCGGGGAGCTGTTTTTT. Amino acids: CASSLITGQAIGELFF. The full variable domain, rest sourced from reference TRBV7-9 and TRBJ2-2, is DTGVSQNPRHKITKRGQNVTFRCDPISEHNRLYWYRQTLGQGPEFLTYFQNEAQLEKSRLLSDRFSAERPKGSFSTLEIQRTEQGDSAMYLCASSLITGQAIGELFFGEGSRLTVL.

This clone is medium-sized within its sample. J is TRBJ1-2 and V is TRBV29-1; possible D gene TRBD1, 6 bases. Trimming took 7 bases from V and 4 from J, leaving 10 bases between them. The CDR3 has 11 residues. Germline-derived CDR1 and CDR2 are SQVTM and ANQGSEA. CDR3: CSALTGYGYTF. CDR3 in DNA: TGCAGCGCCCTGACAGGCTATGGCTACACCTTC.

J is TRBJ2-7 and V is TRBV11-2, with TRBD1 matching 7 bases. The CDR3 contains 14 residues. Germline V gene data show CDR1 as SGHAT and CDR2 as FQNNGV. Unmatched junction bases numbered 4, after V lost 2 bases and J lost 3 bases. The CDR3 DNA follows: TGTGCCAGCAGCTTATACAGGGGAGTCTACGAGCAGTACTTC. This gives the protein CASSLYRGVYEQYF.

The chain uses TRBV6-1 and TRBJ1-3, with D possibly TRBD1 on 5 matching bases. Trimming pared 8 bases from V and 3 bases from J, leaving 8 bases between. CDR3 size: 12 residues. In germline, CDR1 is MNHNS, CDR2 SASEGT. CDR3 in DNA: TGTGCCAGCGGGACGGATGGAAACACCATATATTTT. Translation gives CASGTDGNTIYF.

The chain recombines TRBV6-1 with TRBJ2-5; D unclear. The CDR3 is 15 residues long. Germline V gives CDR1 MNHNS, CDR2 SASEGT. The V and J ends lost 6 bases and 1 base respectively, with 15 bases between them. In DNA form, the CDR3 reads TGTGCCAGCAGCCACGTCTTAGGCAGCCAAGAGACCCAGTACTTC. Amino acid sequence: CASSHVLGSQETQYF.

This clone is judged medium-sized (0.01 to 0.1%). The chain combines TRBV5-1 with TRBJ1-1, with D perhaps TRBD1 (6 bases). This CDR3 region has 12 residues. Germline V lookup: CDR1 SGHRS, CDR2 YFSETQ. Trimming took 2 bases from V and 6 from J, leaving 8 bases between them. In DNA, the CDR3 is TGCGCCAGCAGCTTCACAGGGTCTGAAGCTTTCTTT. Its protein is CASSFTGSEAFF.

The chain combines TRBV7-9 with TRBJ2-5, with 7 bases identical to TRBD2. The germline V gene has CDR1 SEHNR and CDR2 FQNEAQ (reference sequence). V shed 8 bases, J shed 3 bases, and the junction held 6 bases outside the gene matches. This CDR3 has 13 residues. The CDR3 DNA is TGTGCCAGCGCGTTAAGCGGGGAAGAGACCCAGTACTTC. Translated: CASALSGEETQYF.

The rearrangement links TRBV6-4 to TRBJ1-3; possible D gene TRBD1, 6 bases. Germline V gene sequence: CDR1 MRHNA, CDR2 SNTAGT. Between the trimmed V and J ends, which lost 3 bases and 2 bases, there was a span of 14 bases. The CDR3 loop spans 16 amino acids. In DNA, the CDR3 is TGTGCCAGCAGTGAAGGGGGTAGAGCCACTGGAAACACCATATATTTT. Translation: CASSEGGRATGNTIYF.

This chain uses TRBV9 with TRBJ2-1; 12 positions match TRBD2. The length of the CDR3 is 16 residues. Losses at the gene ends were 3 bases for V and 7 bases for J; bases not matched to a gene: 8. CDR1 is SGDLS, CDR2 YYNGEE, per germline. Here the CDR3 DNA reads TGTGCCAGCAGCGCTAGGACTAGCGGGGCCCCAAATGAGCAGTTCTTC. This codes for CASSARTSGAPNEQFF. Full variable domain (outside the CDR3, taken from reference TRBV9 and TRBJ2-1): DSGVTQTPKHLITATGQRVTLRCSPRSGDLSVYWYQQSLDQGLQFLIQYYNGEERAKGNILERFSAQQFPDLHSELNLSSLELGDSALYFCASSARTSGAPNEQFFGPGTRLTVL.

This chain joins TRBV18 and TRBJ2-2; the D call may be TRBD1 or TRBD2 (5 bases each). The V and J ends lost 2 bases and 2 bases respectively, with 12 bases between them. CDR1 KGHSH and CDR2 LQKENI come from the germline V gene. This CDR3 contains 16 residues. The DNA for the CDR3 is TGTGCCAGCTCACCAAGCAGGGACGAAAACACCGGGGAGCTGTTTTTT. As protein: CASSPSRDENTGELFF.

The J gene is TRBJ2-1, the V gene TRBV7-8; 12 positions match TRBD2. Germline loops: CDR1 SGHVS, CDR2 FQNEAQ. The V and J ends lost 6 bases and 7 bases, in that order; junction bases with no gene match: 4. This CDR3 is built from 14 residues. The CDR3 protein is CASSASGGANEQFF. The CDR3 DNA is TGTGCCAGCAGTGCTAGCGGGGGGGCTAATGAGCAGTTCTTC.

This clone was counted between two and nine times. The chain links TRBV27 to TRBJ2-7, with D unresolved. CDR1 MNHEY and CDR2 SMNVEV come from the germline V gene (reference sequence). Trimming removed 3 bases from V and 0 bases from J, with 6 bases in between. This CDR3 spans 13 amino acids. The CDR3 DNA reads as TGTGCCAGCAGTTTCGGGCCCTCCTACGAGCAGTACTTC. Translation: CASSFGPSYEQYF.

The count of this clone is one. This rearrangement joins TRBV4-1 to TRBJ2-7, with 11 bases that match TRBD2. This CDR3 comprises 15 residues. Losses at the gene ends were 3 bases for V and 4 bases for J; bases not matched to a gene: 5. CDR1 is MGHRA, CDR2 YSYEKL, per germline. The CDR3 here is CASSQIAGGLYEQYF. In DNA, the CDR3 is TGCGCCAGCAGCCAGATAGCGGGGGGGCTTTACGAGCAGTACTTC.

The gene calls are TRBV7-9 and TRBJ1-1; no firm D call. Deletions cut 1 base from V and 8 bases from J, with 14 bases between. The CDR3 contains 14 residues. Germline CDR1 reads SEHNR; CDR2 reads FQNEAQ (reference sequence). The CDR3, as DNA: TGTGCCAGCAGCTTAGTACTGGGGTCCCCCGAAGCTTTCTTT. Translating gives CASSLVLGSPEAFF.

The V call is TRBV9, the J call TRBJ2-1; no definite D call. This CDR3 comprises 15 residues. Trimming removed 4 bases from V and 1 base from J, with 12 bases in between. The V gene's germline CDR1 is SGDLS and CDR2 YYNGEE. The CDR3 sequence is CASSPRPISYNEQFF. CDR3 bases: TGTGCCAGCAGCCCCCGCCCTATATCCTACAATGAGCAGTTCTTC. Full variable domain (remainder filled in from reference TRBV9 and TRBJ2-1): DSGVTQTPKHLITATGQRVTLRCSPRSGDLSVYWYQQSLDQGLQFLIQYYNGEERAKGNILERFSAQQFPDLHSELNLSSLELGDSALYFCASSPRPISYNEQFFGPGTRLTVL.

Here the CDR3 reads CASREWDSGNTIYF. The CDR3, as DNA: TGCGCCAGCAGAGAATGGGACTCTGGAAACACCATATATTTT. This rearrangement joins TRBV5-1 to TRBJ1-3; the D is unclear. The CDR3 has 14 residues. CDR1 is SGHRS, CDR2 YFSETQ, per germline. Trimming cost V 5 bases and J 0 bases, with 9 bases left between them.

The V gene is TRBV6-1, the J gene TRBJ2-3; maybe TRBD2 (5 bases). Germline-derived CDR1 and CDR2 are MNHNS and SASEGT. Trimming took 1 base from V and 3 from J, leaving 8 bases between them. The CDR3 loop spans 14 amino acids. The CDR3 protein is CASSEGLATDTQYF. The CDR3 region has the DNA TGTGCCAGCAGTGAAGGGCTAGCAACAGATACGCAGTATTTT.